This section outlines one TCR beta chain sequence together with its context. This receptor's antigen is unknown. Base qualities are missing; no much larger clone stands one base away. The sample comes from a study of T cell responses to AZD1222 COVID-19 vaccine (dated by TCRdb to about 2021). Context from the whole study: AZD1222 recipients with second doses at about 4 weeks or about 12 weeks were pooled, because spike-specific TCR depth and breadth did not differ between schedules. A total of just over 230 trial participants underwent TCR sequencing, of whom around 200 received two doses of AZD1222 and some 25 received two doses of the MenACWY control vaccine. Trial participants were enrolled by age into subgroups of 18-55, 56-69 and 70-plus years, and 148, 28 and 57 TCR-sequenced participants, respectively, were included in these subgroups.

According to the study, the label for this sample's time point signals: baseline before first vaccination. The vaccinee samples were drawn from two UK trials, COV001 and COV002, one of which was a single-blind randomized controlled phase 2/3 trial testing AZD1222 (ChAdOx1 nCoV-19) in healthy adults. For TCRbeta chain sequencing, PBMC samples from trial participants were taken at day 0 and at day 28 after the second dose. The V and J ends are trimmed by 4 bases and 0 bases, leaving 13 bases between them. CDR1 and CDR2 are read off the germline V gene as SNHLY and FYNNEI. The CDR3 measures 16 amino acids from cysteine to phenylalanine. Only CDR3 DNA remains: 48 bases, in frame from the first base. The CDR3 regions of human TCRbeta chains were analyzed by immunosequencing. As for the original processing: Repertoire TCRs were checked for matches against a reference library of SARS-CoV-2-specific TCRs that had been generated using the MIRA antigen-specificity platform. Breadth was defined as the fraction of unique TCRs that were SARS-CoV-2-associated, and depth was defined as the fraction of total T cells that were SARS-CoV-2-associated. Using the MIRA data, each spike-specific TCR was assigned both to the spike region to which the TCR was reactive and to a CD4 or CD8 class. Log10-transformed breadth and depth values were compared by one-way ANOVA with Sidak's multiple comparisons tests. The source is immuneACCESS, and TCRdb retained only in-frame sequences with V and J called. Part of the clones is not carried over; for the studies checked, unresolved V genes explain less than half of this, and the remainder is unexplained. V, J and clone size derive from that table, while D and trimming were established from the DNA sequence. The sample includes nearly 35,000 clones, with less than 90% observed a single time. 6.8% of the sample is taken by the ten largest.

Broader findings and caveats from the paper: After two AZD1222 doses, spike-specific TCR breadth and depth were significantly higher than at day 0 and than in MenACWY recipients. Participants were mostly white British and included more females than males, and it was suggested by the authors that clonal diversity may have been underestimated. Reportedly, close to half of the unique spike-specific TCRs recognized epitopes lying outside the regions that are mutated in the B.1.351 and B.1.1.7 variants. The vaccine-associated CD4 TCRs covered the entire spike protein, and the dominant responses fell in regions 160-218 and 743-854. In the small 56-69-year group, the increase in depth fell short of significance, most likely because of low power. Only five or six AZD1222 recipients were SARS-CoV-2 seropositive at baseline, limiting conclusions about previously exposed vaccinees. Because no day 14 peak-response samples were available, the repertoires could be characterized only after the peak T cell response.

The sequencing here drew on peripheral blood, taken on day 0 of AZD1222 vaccination. The sequence derives from an adult in good health. The V gene is TRBV2 and the J gene is TRBJ2-1, with no D gene named confidently. CDR3 loop: CASSAELKSSYNEQFF. The nucleotides are TGTGCCAGCAGTGCTGAACTGAAGAGCTCCTACAATGAGCAGTTCTTC.